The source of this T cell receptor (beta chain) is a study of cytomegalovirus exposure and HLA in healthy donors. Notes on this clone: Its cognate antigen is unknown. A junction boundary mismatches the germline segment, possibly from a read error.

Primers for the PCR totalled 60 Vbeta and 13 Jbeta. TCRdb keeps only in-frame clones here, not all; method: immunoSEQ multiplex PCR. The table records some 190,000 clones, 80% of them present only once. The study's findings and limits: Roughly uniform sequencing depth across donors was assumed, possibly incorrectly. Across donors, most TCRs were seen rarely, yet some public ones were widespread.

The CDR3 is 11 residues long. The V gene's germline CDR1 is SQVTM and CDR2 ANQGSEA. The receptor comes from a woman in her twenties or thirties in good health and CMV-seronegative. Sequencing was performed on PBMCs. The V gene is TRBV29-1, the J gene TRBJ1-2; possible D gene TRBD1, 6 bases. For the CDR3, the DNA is TGCAGCGCTGAAGGACAGTTTGGCTACACCTTC. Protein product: CSAEGQFGYTF.